Presented here are 5 T cell receptor beta chains from one specimen sequenced in a study of T cell responses to AZD1222 COVID-19 vaccine. Method: immunoSEQ multiplex PCR; TCRdb's copy keeps in-frame clones and lacks some. The sample yields 150,000 or so clones, approximately 90% seen once. Sequenced material: peripheral blood, taken 28 days after the second AZD1222 dose. These receptors originate from an adult who received the AZD1222 COVID-19 vaccine.

The V gene is TRBV5-4, the J gene TRBJ1-2, with D uncertain. V was cut by 1 base and J by 2 bases, with 12 bases left in between. This CDR3 region has 15 residues. Germline V gives CDR1 SGHNT, CDR2 YYREEE (reference sequence). CDR3 nucleotide sequence: TGTGCCAGCAGCTTGTATTCTGTCAGGAACTATGGCTACACCTTC. It codes for CASSLYSVRNYGYTF.

V usage is TRBV15 and J usage is TRBJ1-5; 10 bases map to TRBD1. The CDR3 runs to 15 residues. V gave up 1 base and J gave up 9 bases; unmatched junction bases: 6. CDR1 and CDR2 from the germline V gene are LNHNV and YYDKDF (reference sequence). CDR3 DNA: TGTGCCACCAGCAGAGTTGGGACAGGGGTTATGCCCCAGCATTTT. Protein sequence: CATSRVGTGVMPQHF.

The V gene is TRBV30, the J gene TRBJ2-1, with TRBD2 matching 9 bases. J lost 0 bases, V lost 5 bases, and 2 bases had no gene match. There are 14 residues in the CDR3. Germline CDR1 is GTSNPN and CDR2 is SVGIG (reference sequence). For the CDR3, the DNA is TGTGCCTGGTTTAGCGGGAGCTCCTACAATGAGCAGTTCTTC. Translation gives CAWFSGSSYNEQFF.

This clone came up once. The genes are TRBV20-1 and TRBJ1-1; D unclear. Germline CDR1 and CDR2: DFQATT and SNEGSKA (reference sequence). Trimming removed 3 bases from V and 7 bases from J, with 12 bases in between. CDR3 size: 12 residues. CDR3 nucleotide sequence: TGCAGTGCTAGTGGCAGACGAATTGAAGCTTTCTTT. Translation gives CSASGRRIEAFF.

The chain recombines TRBV7-6 with TRBJ2-5, with 8 positions matching TRBD2. The V and J ends lost 5 bases and 0 bases, in that order; junction bases with no gene match: 8. Germline CDR1 is SGHVS and CDR2 is FNYEAQ. The CDR3 extends over 16 amino acids. CDR3 sequence (DNA): TGTGCCAGCAGCCGCCGGCGGGAGGTCAACCAAGAGACCCAGTACTTC. The encoded protein is CASSRRREVNQETQYF.